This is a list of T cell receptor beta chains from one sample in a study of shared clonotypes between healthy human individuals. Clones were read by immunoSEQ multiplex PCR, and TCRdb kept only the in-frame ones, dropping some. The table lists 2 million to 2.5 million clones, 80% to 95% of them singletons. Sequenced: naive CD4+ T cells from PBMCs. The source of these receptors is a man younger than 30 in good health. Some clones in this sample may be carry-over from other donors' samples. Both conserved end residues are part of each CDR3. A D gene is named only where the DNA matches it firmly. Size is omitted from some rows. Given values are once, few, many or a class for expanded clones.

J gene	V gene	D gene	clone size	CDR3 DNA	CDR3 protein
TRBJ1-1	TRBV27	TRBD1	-	TGTGCCAGCAGTTCCGCCAGGGGGAGCACTGAAGCTTTCTTT	CASSSARGSTEAFF
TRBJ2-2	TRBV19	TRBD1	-	TGTGCCAGTATCAGCCGCGGGAACATACAGGGGGCACGCACCGGGGAGCTGTTTTTT	CASISRGNIQGARTGELFF
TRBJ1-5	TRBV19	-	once	TGTGCCAGTAGAGACAGGAGGTATCAGCCCCAGCATTTT	CASRDRRYQPQHF
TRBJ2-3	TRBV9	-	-	TGTGCCAGCCCCGCCGGACGTACTGGGGCAGATACGCAGTATTTT	CASPAGRTGADTQYF
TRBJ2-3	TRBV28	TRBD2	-	TGTGCCAGCAGTTTATATAGACTAGCGGGAGGTTACACAGATACGCAGTATTTT	CASSLYRLAGGYTDTQYF
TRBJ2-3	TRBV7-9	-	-	TGTGCCAGCAGCCCGGGTGGAGATACGCAGTATTTT	CASSPGGDTQYF
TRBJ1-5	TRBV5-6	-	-	TGTGCCAGCACCGTGAGGGGGGGGACCTATCAGCCCCAGCATTTT	CASTVRGGTYQPQHF
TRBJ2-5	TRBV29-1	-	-	TGCAGCGTTTCCACGACTAGGCGGGAGACCCAGTACTTC	CSVSTTRRETQYF
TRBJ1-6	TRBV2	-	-	TGTGCCAGCAGTGTTACGGACAGAGAAAATTCACCCCTCCACTTT	CASSVTDRENSPLHF
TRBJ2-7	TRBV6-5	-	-	TGTGCCAGCAGTTACTCGGTGGGGGGCTACGAGCAGTACTTC	CASSYSVGGYEQYF
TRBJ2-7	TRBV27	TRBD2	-	TGTGCCAGCAGCGCTAGCGGCCCCTTCTACGAGCAGTACTTC	CASSASGPFYEQYF
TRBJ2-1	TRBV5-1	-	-	TGCGCCAGCAGCTTGGCCCCAGCGCGGAATGAGCAGTTCTTC	CASSLAPARNEQFF
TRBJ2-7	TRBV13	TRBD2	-	TGTGCCAGCAGCCCCGGGCGGGAGGGTAACTACGAGCAGTACTTC	CASSPGREGNYEQYF
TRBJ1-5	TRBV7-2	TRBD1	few	TGTGCCAGCAGCTGGGGGACAGGGGGCAATCAGCCCCAGCATTTT	CASSWGTGGNQPQHF
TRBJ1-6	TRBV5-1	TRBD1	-	TGCGCCAGCAGCTTGGAAAGGACAGGTTCACCCCTCCACTTT	CASSLERTGSPLHF
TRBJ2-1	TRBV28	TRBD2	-	TGTGCCAGCACCGGACTAGCGGATGAGCAGTTCTTC	CASTGLADEQFF
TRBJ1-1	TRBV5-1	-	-	TGCGCCAGCGGTCCTATGGGGGCGCGTACTGAAGCTTTCTTT	CASGPMGARTEAFF
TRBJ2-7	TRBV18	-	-	TGTGCCAGCTCACCAGGGAGACGGTCCTACGAGCAGTACTTC	CASSPGRRSYEQYF
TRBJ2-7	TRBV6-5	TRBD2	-	TGTGCCGGGAGGCGGGAGCTGCTCCACGAGCAGTACTTC	CAGRRELLHEQYF
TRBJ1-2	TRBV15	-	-	TGTGCCACCAGCATAGGGCCTGATGGCTACACCTTC	CATSIGPDGYTF
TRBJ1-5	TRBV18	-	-	TGTGCCAGCTCACAGCAGTACTATAGCAATCAGCCCCAGCATTTT	CASSQQYYSNQPQHF
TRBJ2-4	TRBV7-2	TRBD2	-	TGTGCCAGCAGCTTAAAGCCTAGCGGAGGTGGAAACATTCAGTACTTC	CASSLKPSGGGNIQYF
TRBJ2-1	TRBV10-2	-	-	TGCGCCAGCTCTAGAGAGGGACTCAGAGGGGGTGACCAGTTCTTC	CASSREGLRGGDQFF
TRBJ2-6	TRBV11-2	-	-	TGTGCCAGCAGCTTAGCGGCTTCCCCCTCGGGGGCCAACGTCCTGACTTTC	CASSLAASPSGANVLTF
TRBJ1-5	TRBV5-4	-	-	TGTGCCAGCAGCTTTGGCGGCAATCAGCCCCAGCATTTT	CASSFGGNQPQHF
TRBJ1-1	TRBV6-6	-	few	TGTGCCAGCAGCGCCCGGGGGACTGAAGCTTTCTTT	CASSARGTEAFF